Each of the 17 T cell receptor beta chains below was sequenced from the same sample in a study of shared clonotypes between healthy human individuals. Produced via immunoSEQ multiplex PCR; TCRdb's table is partial and in-frame only. The sample yields 1 million to 1.3 million clones, around 78% seen once. The sample comprised memory CD4+ T cells from PBMCs. The subset: CD45RA-negative fraction. The receptor set was obtained from a man between 18 and 29 years old in good health. Some clones in this sample may be carry-over from other donors' samples.

The chain links TRBV9 to TRBJ2-1; D may be TRBD1 or TRBD2 (6 bases each). The CDR3 covers 15 residues. V was pared by 6 bases and J by 4 bases, with 17 bases between. From germline, CDR1 is SGDLS and CDR2 YYNGEE. The CDR3 nucleotides read TGTGCCAGCACCCGGGACCAAGGGGGGTACAATGAGCAGTTCTTC. It is translated as CASTRDQGGYNEQFF.

V usage is TRBV27 and J usage is TRBJ1-2, with 8 bases lining up with TRBD1. After removal of 6 bases from V and 2 bases from J, the junction contained 14 bases not matched to a gene. CDR1 is MNHEY and CDR2 is SMNVEV in the germline V gene (reference sequence). The CDR3 runs 17 residues. The CDR3 bases are TGTGCCAGCAGCCTCGACCCGCGGACAGGGAAGAACTATGGCTACACCTTC. It yields the protein CASSLDPRTGKNYGYTF.

Only a few counts were recorded for this clone. The chain employs TRBV13 and TRBJ2-5; D is tentatively TRBD1 or TRBD2 (6 bases each). The CDR3 is made up of 14 amino acids. The V end lost 5 bases, the J end lost 5 bases, and 15 bases lay between the germline ends. The germline V gene has CDR1 PRHDT and CDR2 FYEKMQ (reference sequence). The CDR3 bases are TGTGCCAGCAGCCCGGGGGCGCTGGTGGAGACCCAGTACTTC. Amino acids: CASSPGALVETQYF.

The chain couples TRBV14 to TRBJ2-1; 7 bases fit TRBD2. The J segment lost 10 bases and the V segment lost 1 base, leaving 19 bases of the junction unmatched. Germline assignment: CDR1 SGHDN and CDR2 FVKESK. This CDR3 has 18 residues. The CDR3 loop is CASSQVALRLAPLEEQFF. CDR3 DNA: TGTGCCAGCAGCCAAGTTGCGTTACGACTAGCCCCTTTGGAGGAGCAGTTCTTC.

This clone has a count of ten or more. The CDR3 here is CASSFRTGDPDTQYF. CDR3 nucleotide sequence: TGCGCCAGCAGCTTTAGGACAGGGGACCCAGATACGCAGTATTTT. The chain employs TRBV5-1 and TRBJ2-3, with 9 bases lining up with TRBD1. CDR1 and CDR2 from the germline V gene are SGHRS and YFSETQ. The CDR3 is made up of 15 amino acids. The V and J ends lost 2 bases and 4 bases, in that order; junction bases with no gene match: 5. The full variable domain, in which reference TRBV5-1 and TRBJ2-3 provide the parts outside the CDR3, is KAGVTQTPRYLIKTRGQQVTLSCSPISGHRSVSWYQQTPGQGLQFLFEYFSETQRNKGNFPGRFSGRQFSNSRSEMNVSTLELGDSALYLCASSFRTGDPDTQYFGPGTRLTVL.

The rearrangement joins TRBV30 to TRBJ2-7; D is unclear. CDR3 size: 15 residues. With 1 base removed from V and 4 bases from J, the gap between germline ends came to 17 bases. CDR1 and CDR2 (germline): GTSNPN, SVGIG (reference sequence). The CDR3 loop reads CAWSGPGTVSYEQYF. In nucleotides, the CDR3 is TGTGCCTGGAGTGGGCCTGGTACAGTATCTTACGAGCAGTACTTC. The full variable domain, with the rest looked up from reference TRBV30 and TRBJ2-7, is SQTIHQWPATLVQPVGSPLSLECTVEGTSNPNLYWYRQAAGRGLQLLFYSVGIGQISSEVPQNLSASRPQDRQFILSSKKLLLSDSGFYLCAWSGPGTVSYEQYFGPGTRLTVT.

This clone has more than one count but fewer than ten. A much larger clone is a single base away; this may be a read error. Additional DNA sequences in this sample encode the identical CDR3. V and J are TRBV7-2 and TRBJ2-5, with D unresolved. The V gene's germline CDR1 is SGHTA and CDR2 FQGNSA. Between the trimmed V and J ends, which lost 1 base and 4 bases, there was a span of 4 bases. The CDR3 has 12 residues. The CDR3 sequence: CASSLVGETQYF. The DNA of the CDR3 is TGTGCCAGCAGCTTAGTGGGAGAGACCCAGTACTTC.

The chain is built from TRBV7-2 and TRBJ2-3, with D unresolved. The CDR3 sequence is 15 residues long. Germline assignment: CDR1 SGHTA and CDR2 FQGNSA. Trimming took 1 base from V and 2 from J, leaving 10 bases between them. The CDR3 nucleotides read TGTGCCAGCAGCTTAGGACTCGGCACCACAGATACGCAGTATTTT. This sequence encodes CASSLGLGTTDTQYF.

The chain joins TRBV7-9 to TRBJ2-2; 8 nucleotides match TRBD2. V gave up 5 bases and J gave up 4 bases; unmatched junction bases: 3. The CDR3 loop spans 14 amino acids. Germline V gene lookup returns CDR1 SEHNR and CDR2 FQNEAQ (reference sequence). In DNA, the CDR3 is TGTGCCAGCAGCCAGAGCGGGAGCACCGGGGAGCTGTTTTTT. Translation: CASSQSGSTGELFF. The complete variable domain, with remaining parts taken from reference TRBV7-9 and TRBJ2-2, reads DTGVSQNPRHKITKRGQNVTFRCDPISEHNRLYWYRQTLGQGPEFLTYFQNEAQLEKSRLLSDRFSAERPKGSFSTLEIQRTEQGDSAMYLCASSQSGSTGELFFGEGSRLTVL.

In this sample, this clone turned up a few times. This rearrangement joins TRBV19 to TRBJ2-7; D might be TRBD1 or TRBD2, each matching 6 bases. The CDR3 consists of 13 residues. Trimming removed 3 bases at V and 7 bases at J, with 13 bases between. Germline V CDR1 and CDR2: LNHDA, SQIVND (reference sequence). The CDR3 protein is CASSMDRGTEQYF. The CDR3 nucleotides read TGTGCCAGTAGTATGGACCGGGGGACAGAGCAGTACTTC.

The chain couples TRBV6-5 to TRBJ2-1, with D tentatively TRBD1 or TRBD2 (5 bases each). V was clipped by 8 bases and J by 3 bases, with 17 bases between them. Germline loops: CDR1 MNHEY, CDR2 SVGAGI. This CDR3 has 15 residues. CDR3 in DNA: TGTGCCAGCTCCCGGGACCCACGTCTCTACAATGAGCAGTTCTTC. Translation gives CASSRDPRLYNEQFF.

This clone was recorded only once. The V call is TRBV15, the J call TRBJ2-1; 10 nucleotides line up with TRBD2. Germline V CDR1 and CDR2: LNHNV, YYDKDF (reference sequence). Germline trimming cut 0 bases from V and 9 bases from J; bases unmatched to any gene: 2. The CDR3 extends over 14 amino acids. CDR3 protein: CATSRDLAGVEQFF. CDR3 DNA: TGTGCCACCAGCAGAGATCTAGCGGGAGTTGAGCAGTTCTTC.

The chain recombines TRBV20-1 with TRBJ2-7, with D hard to call. This CDR3 region has 11 residues. V lost 4 bases and J lost 1, with 5 bases in between. Germline assignment: CDR1 DFQATT and CDR2 SNEGSKA (reference sequence). The CDR3 region has the DNA TGCAGTGCTACTAGTTCCTACGAGCAGTACTTC. It codes for CSATSSYEQYF.

V usage is TRBV28 and J usage is TRBJ2-7, with 9 bases lining up with TRBD1. The CDR3 has 15 amino acids. CDR1 and CDR2 from the germline V gene are MDHEN and SYDVKM. The ends lost 5 bases at V and 3 bases at J; junction bases unmatched: 8. This chain's CDR3 is CASSRGDRGGYEQYF. DNA for the CDR3: TGTGCCAGCAGTAGGGGAGACAGGGGGGGCTACGAGCAGTACTTC.

The genes are TRBV28 and TRBJ1-1; 7 bases are shared with TRBD1. Germline V gene lookup returns CDR1 MDHEN and CDR2 SYDVKM. The ends lost 8 bases at V and 0 bases at J; junction bases unmatched: 3. The CDR3 spans 13 residues. CDR3 DNA: TGTGCCAGCGCGGGACAGATGAACACTGAAGCTTTCTTT. This sequence encodes CASAGQMNTEAFF.

This chain uses TRBV28 with TRBJ1-1, with 10 bases lining up with TRBD1. CDR1 MDHEN and CDR2 SYDVKM come from the germline V gene. After removal of 3 bases from V and 1 base from J, the junction contained 5 bases not matched to a gene. The CDR3 covers 16 residues. In DNA, the CDR3 is TGTGCCAGCAGTTTGGGGACAGGGGAGGGGAACACTGAAGCTTTCTTT. It translates to CASSLGTGEGNTEAFF.

This clone was observed many times. The rearrangement links TRBV10-1 to TRBJ2-5, with no clear D. CDR1 is WNHNN and CDR2 is SYGVQD in the germline V gene (reference sequence). The CDR3 totals 13 residues. Trimming pared 6 bases from V and 7 bases from J, leaving 15 bases between. This chain's CDR3 is CASSTYGTGTQYF. DNA for the CDR3: TGCGCCAGCAGCACCTACGGAACGGGGACCCAGTACTTC.